The next 21 T cell receptor beta chains were all read from a single sample in a study of blood T cells in healthy people across ages. A second PCR of about 6 to 11 cycles used a sample-barcoded 5' primer and a J-beta primer mix. TCRdb recomputed calls from the 5' RACE reads with MiXCR, one row per CDR3 protein. There are hundreds of thousands of distinct CDR3 sequences in the sample; around a quarter occur only once, and under 9.5% lies in the top ten. The same data also went into a second study, on T cells of mothers and their children.

The sequencing sample was made of blood. The receptors shown here come from a boy aged 5 to 17 in good health.

A few counts support this clonotype. The chain employs TRBV6-4 and TRBJ2-5; D is perhaps TRBD1 (5 bases). The DNA end lines up better with TRBJ2-1; the J call may be wrong. Germline values: CDR1 MRHNA, CDR2 SNTAGT. The CDR3 totals 10 residues. The CDR3 DNA reads as TGTGCACGCCAGGGCGATGAGCAGTTCTTC. Encoded protein: CARQGDEQFF.

CDR3 sequence (DNA): TGTGCCATCAGTGCTTGGGACGCATTTTCCTACGAGCAGTACTTC. Its translation: CAISAWDAFSYEQYF. The chain carries TRBV10-3 and TRBJ2-7; tentatively, D is TRBD1 or TRBD2 (5 bases each). CDR3 length: 15 amino acids. CDR1 is ENHRY, CDR2 SYGVKD, per germline. V gave up 4 bases and J gave up 1 base, with 14 bases separating them.

This clonotype was picked up a small number of times. The rearrangement uses TRBV6-5 and TRBJ2-7; the D gene is possibly TRBD1 (5 bases). Germline V gene lookup returns CDR1 MNHEY and CDR2 SVGAGI. This CDR3 contains 16 residues. V dropped 0 bases and J dropped 2 bases, with 14 bases sitting between them. The CDR3 protein is CASSYSSSGNAYEQYF. CDR3 nucleotides: TGTGCCAGCAGTTACTCGTCCTCAGGGAATGCCTACGAGCAGTACTTC.

The CDR3 reads CASSYSLAGDYNEQFF. CDR3 in DNA: TGTGCCAGCAGTTACTCGCTTGCGGGGGACTACAATGAGCAGTTCTTC. This sequence joins TRBV6-6 and TRBJ2-1, with 7 bases identical to TRBD2. CDR1 is MNHNY, CDR2 SVGAGI, per germline (reference sequence). J gave up 3 bases and V 0 bases, and 5 bases lay outside the gene matches. The CDR3 runs to 16 residues.

Only a few counts were recorded for this clonotype. The chain links TRBV27 to TRBJ2-5; D may correspond to TRBD1 or TRBD2 (6 bases each). Trimming removed 4 bases from V and 4 bases from J, with 16 bases in between. CDR3 length equals 15 residues. Germline V gene sequence: CDR1 MNHEY, CDR2 SMNVEV (reference sequence). The CDR3 DNA sequence: TGTGCCAGCAGTTCGGTAGGGGGGTGGGTAGAGACCCAGTACTTC. It translates to CASSSVGGWVETQYF.

This clonotype has just a few counts. The V and J genes are TRBV9 and TRBJ1-4; unclear D gene. Looked up from germline, CDR1 is SGDLS and CDR2 is YYNGEE. Trimming shortened V by 0 bases and J by 0 bases, and 9 bases separated the two germline ends. CDR3 size: 16 residues. The CDR3 is CASSVAAISTNEKLFF. CDR3 bases: TGTGCCAGCAGCGTAGCAGCGATTTCAACTAATGAAAAACTGTTTTTT.

A remark on this clonotype: The junction and the germline gene differ at one end; a read error may be behind it. The chain has TRBV10-3 and TRBJ2-2; possible D gene TRBD1, 6 bases. CDR1 ENHRY and CDR2 SYGVKD come from the germline V gene. The CDR3 runs to 15 residues. The CDR3 DNA follows: TGTGCCTTCAGTGACCCGGACAGGAACACCGGGGAGCTGTTTTTT. Its translation: CAFSDPDRNTGELFF.

There are many counts of this clonotype. The chain couples TRBV7-6 to TRBJ2-7; TRBD2 is a possible D gene (5 bases). There are 15 residues in the CDR3. Germline V gives CDR1 SGHVS, CDR2 FNYEAQ. V was shortened by 2 bases and J by 0 bases, with 11 bases between the two germline ends. The CDR3 nucleotides are TGTGCCAGCAGCTTATCCCCGGGAAACTCCTACGAGCAGTACTTC. This gives the protein CASSLSPGNSYEQYF.

The rearrangement joins TRBV7-2 to TRBJ1-1, with D unclear. The V end was cut by 1 base, the J end by 7 bases, with 7 bases between. The germline CDR1 and CDR2 sequences are SGHTA and FQGNSA. The CDR3 spans 12 residues. The CDR3 DNA reads as TGTGCCAGCAGCTTAGGCAGATATGAAGCTTTCTTT. This gives the protein CASSLGRYEAFF.

The chain carries TRBV29-1 and TRBJ2-4, with D possibly matching TRBD1 (6 bases). Germline CDR1 SQVTM, CDR2 ANQGSEA. The CDR3 loop spans 14 amino acids. V lost 6 bases, J lost 0 bases, and 12 bases lay in between. The CDR3 loop reads CSVEDRLAKNIQYF. CDR3 DNA sequence: TGCAGCGTCGAGGACAGACTAGCCAAAAACATTCAGTACTTC.

This clonotype was counted between two and nine times. V usage is TRBV3-1 and J usage is TRBJ2-5; the match to TRBD2 covers 7 bases. The J call may be mistaken, given a closer DNA end match to TRBJ2-1. The CDR3 is made up of 16 amino acids. Per germline, CDR1 LGHDT and CDR2 YNNKEL (reference sequence). The CDR3, as DNA: TGTGCCAGCAGCCACGTACTAGCCCGGGGAGGGAATGAGCAGTTCTTC. Protein: CASSHVLARGGNEQFF.

This clonotype was detected a few times. This chain joins TRBV7-9 and TRBJ2-7; D may be TRBD2 (7 bases). The CDR3 has 13 residues. The ends were cut back, 8 bases at V and 5 bases at J, with 16 bases in the middle. The germline V gene encodes CDR1 SEHNR and CDR2 FQNEAQ (reference sequence). The CDR3 region is CASGLGGLDEQYF. The CDR3 DNA follows: TGTGCCAGCGGGCTGGGGGGGCTAGACGAGCAGTACTTC.

The V call is TRBV25-1, the J call TRBJ2-5, with TRBD2 identical over 8 bases. Near its end, the DNA agrees better with TRBJ2-7, so the J call may be wrong. The CDR3 covers 13 residues. Germline CDR1 MGHDK, CDR2 SYGVNS. The CDR3 DNA reads as TGTGCCAGCAATCGGGGGGGTAGATCCGAGCAGTACTTC. Residues: CASNRGGRSEQYF.

This clonotype has more than one count but fewer than ten. The chain combines TRBV5-1 with TRBJ2-5, with 8 positions matching TRBD2. The tail of the sequence fits TRBJ2-1 better, so the J call may be wrong. CDR1 SGHRS and CDR2 YFSETQ come from the germline V gene. CDR3 length: 14 residues. As DNA, the CDR3 is TGCGCCAGCGGAGGGGGTAGCGGGGTCAATGAGCAGTTCTTC. Its protein product is CASGGGSGVNEQFF.

This clonotype was counted only a few times. J is TRBJ1-2 and V is TRBV4-3; 9 positions match TRBD1. Looked up from germline, CDR1 is LGHNA and CDR2 is YSLEER. The CDR3 has 15 residues. The V gene end was trimmed by 5 bases and the J gene end by 8 bases; junction bases not matched to a gene: 12. CDR3 DNA: TGCGCCAGCAGCACCCAGCCCCCGGGACAGGGAGGCTACACCTTC. Protein sequence: CASSTQPPGQGGYTF.

The V call is TRBV11-2, the J call TRBJ2-1; D is perhaps TRBD2 (6 bases). The J call is doubtful: the DNA matches TRBJ2-5 better. Germline V CDR1 and CDR2: SGHAT, FQNNGV. CDR3 length: 17 amino acids. This CDR3 is CASSRSDAGRQQETQYF. DNA of the CDR3: TGTGCCAGCAGCCGATCGGATGCGGGGAGGCAACAAGAGACCCAGTACTTC.

V is TRBV29-1 and J is TRBJ2-7; D possibly corresponds to TRBD2 (5 bases). The CDR3 has 13 residues. Germline lookup yields CDR1 SQVTM and CDR2 ANQGSEA. V was trimmed by 4 bases and J by 0 bases, leaving 10 bases between them. The DNA for the CDR3 is TGCAGCGTTGCTCCGGGGAGCTCCTACGAGCAGTACTTC. Protein sequence: CSVAPGSSYEQYF.

The gene calls are TRBV6-6 and TRBJ1-2; D unresolved. Germline CDR1 and CDR2: MNHNY and SVGAGI (reference sequence). V lost 0 bases and J lost 0, with 8 bases in between. The CDR3 is 15 residues long. CDR3 sequence (DNA): TGTGCCAGCAGTTACTCGGACCAAGCTAACTATGGCTACACCTTC. Its translation is CASSYSDQANYGYTF.

V gene TRBV21-1 combines with J gene TRBJ2-1. TRBV21-1 is a known pseudogene. The CDR3 sequence is 16 residues long. The DNA of the CDR3 is TGTGCCAGCAGCAGAGGAAGCGGGAGGGCCGACAATGAGCAGTTCTTC. Protein product: CASSRGSGRADNEQFF.

The genes are TRBV12-3 or TRBV12-4 and TRBJ2-7; possibly TRBD2 for D (7 bases). This CDR3 contains 13 residues. V dropped 7 bases and J dropped 2 bases, with 12 bases sitting between them. The CDR3 region is CASTRGGAYEQYF. DNA of the CDR3: TGTGCCAGCACCCGAGGGGGGGCCTACGAGCAGTACTTC.

The V gene is TRBV28, the J gene TRBJ2-1; TRBD2 agrees at 9 bases. Trimming cost V 5 bases and J 2 bases; bases outside gene matches: 7. Germline loops: CDR1 MDHEN, CDR2 SYDVKM. There are 16 residues in the CDR3. The DNA of the CDR3 is TGTGCCAGCAGTCCCCCGACTAGCGGAACCTACAATGAGCAGTTCTTC. Protein sequence: CASSPPTSGTYNEQFF.